This TCR beta chain was captured by sequencing in a study of T cells in localized non-small cell lung cancer. Overall study findings and caveats: Uninvolved adjacent lung had higher T cell clonality than tumor and all other tissues. Higher adjacent-lung clonality was associated with shorter survival. Adjacent lung had a median roughly 50 of the 100 largest tumor clones. Sequencing was limited to one tumor region, leaving the possibility of heterogeneity open.

Trimming left V 1 base short and J 2 bases short, with 5 bases between. CDR1 and CDR2 from the germline V gene are GTSNPN and SVGIG (reference sequence). The CDR3 has 12 amino acids. The protocol was immunoSEQ multiplex PCR, while the TCRdb copy is restricted to in-frame clones and leaves out a portion. The repertoire consists of about 3,000 clones, with roughly 43% occurring once and the leading ten covering more than 9.5%. Worth noting for this clone: Its antigen is still unknown.

The TCR originated in a male donor older than 55 with stage I squamous cell lung carcinoma. Here the sequenced sample was lung tumor tissue, taken before any cancer treatment. V gene TRBV30 combines with J gene TRBJ1-2, with D uncertain. CDR3 nucleotides: TGTGCCTGGAGTGACAAAAACTATGGCTACACCTTC. It is translated as CAWSDKNYGYTF.